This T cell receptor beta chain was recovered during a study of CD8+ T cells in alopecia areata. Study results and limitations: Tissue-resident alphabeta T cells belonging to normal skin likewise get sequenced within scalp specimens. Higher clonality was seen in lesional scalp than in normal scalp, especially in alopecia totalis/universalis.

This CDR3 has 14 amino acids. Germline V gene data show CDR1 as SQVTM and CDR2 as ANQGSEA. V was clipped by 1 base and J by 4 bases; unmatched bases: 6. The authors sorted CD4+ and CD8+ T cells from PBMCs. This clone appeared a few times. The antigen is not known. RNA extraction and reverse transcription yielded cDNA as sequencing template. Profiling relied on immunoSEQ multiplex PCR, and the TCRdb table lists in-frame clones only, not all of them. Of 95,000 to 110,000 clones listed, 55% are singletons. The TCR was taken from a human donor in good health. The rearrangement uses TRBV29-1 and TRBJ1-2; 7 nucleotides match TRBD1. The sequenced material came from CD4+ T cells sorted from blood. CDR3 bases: TGCAGCGTTGAAGCCGAGAGACAGGGCTATGGCTACACCTTC. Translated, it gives CSVEAERQGYGYTF.